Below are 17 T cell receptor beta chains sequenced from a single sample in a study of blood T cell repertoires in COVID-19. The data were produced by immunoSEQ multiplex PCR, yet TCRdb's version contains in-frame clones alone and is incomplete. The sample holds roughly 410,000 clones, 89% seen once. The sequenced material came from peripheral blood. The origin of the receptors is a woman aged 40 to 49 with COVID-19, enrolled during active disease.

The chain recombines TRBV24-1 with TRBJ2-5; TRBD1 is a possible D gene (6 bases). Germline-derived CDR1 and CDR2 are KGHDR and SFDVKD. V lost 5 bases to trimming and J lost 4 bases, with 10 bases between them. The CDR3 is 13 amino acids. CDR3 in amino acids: CATSAGTSETQYF. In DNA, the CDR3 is TGTGCCACCAGTGCTGGGACATCAGAGACCCAGTACTTC.

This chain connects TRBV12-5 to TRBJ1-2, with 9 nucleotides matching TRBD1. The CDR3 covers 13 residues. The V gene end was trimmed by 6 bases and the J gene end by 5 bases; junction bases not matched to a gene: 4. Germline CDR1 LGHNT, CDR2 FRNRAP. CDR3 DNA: TGTGCTAGTGGCCCCGGGACAGGGTATGGCTACACCTTC. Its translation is CASGPGTGYGYTF. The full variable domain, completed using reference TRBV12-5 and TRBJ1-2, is DARVTQTPRHKVTEMGQEVTMRCQPILGHNTVFWYRQTMMQGLELLAYFRNRAPLDDSGMPKDRFSAEMPDATLATLKIQPSEPRDSAVYFCASGPGTGYGYTFGSGTRLTVV.

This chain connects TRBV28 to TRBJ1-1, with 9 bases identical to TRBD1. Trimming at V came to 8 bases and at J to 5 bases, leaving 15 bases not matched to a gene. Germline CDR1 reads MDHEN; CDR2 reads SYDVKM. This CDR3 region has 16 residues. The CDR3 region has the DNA TGTGCCAGCCGGAGGGGCTCGACAGGGGGAAGAACTGAAGCTTTCTTT. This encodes CASRRGSTGGRTEAFF.

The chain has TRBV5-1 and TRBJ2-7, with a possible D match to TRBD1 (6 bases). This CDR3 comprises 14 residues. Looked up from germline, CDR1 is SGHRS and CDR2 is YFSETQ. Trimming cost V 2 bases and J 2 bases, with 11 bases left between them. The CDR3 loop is CASSLTGPTYEQYF. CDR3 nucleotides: TGCGCCAGCAGCTTAACAGGGCCCACCTACGAGCAGTACTTC.

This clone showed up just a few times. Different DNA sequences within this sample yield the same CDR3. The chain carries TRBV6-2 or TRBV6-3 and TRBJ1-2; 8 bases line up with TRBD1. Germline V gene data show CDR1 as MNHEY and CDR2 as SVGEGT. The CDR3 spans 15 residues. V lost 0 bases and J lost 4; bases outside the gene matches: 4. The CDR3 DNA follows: TGTGCCAGCAGTTACTCCCCGGACAGGGCCTATGGCTACACCTTC. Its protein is CASSYSPDRAYGYTF.

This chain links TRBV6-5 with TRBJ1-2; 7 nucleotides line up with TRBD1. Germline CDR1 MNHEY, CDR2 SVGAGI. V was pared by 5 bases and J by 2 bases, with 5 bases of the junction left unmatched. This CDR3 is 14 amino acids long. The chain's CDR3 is CASSHETGNYGYTF. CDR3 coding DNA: TGTGCCAGCAGTCACGAGACAGGGAACTATGGCTACACCTTC.

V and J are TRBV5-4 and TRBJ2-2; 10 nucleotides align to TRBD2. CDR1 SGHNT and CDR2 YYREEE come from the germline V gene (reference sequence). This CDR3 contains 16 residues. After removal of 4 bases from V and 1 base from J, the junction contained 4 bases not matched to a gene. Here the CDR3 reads CASSPLAGGNTGELFF. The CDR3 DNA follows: TGTGCCAGCAGCCCCTTAGCGGGGGGGAACACCGGGGAGCTGTTTTTT.

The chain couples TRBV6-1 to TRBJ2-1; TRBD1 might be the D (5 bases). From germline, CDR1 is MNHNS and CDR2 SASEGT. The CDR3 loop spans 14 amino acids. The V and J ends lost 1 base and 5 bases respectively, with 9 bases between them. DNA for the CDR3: TGTGCCAGCAGTGAAGGGGGCGCCCACAATGAGCAGTTCTTC. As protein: CASSEGGAHNEQFF.

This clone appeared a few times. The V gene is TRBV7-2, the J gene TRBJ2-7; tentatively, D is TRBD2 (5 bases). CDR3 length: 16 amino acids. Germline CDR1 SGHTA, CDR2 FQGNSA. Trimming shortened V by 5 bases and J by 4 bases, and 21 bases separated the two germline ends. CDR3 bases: TGTGCCAGCAGCCCCTCATCCGGGGTTGTGCGATACGAGCAGTACTTC. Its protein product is CASSPSSGVVRYEQYF.

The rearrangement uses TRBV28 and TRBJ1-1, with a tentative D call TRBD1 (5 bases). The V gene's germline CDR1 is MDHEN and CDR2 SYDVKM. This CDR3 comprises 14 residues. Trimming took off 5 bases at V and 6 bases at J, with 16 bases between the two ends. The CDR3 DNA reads TGTGCCAGCAGTCCTGTGACGGGGGAAGCTGAAGCTTTCTTT. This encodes CASSPVTGEAEAFF.

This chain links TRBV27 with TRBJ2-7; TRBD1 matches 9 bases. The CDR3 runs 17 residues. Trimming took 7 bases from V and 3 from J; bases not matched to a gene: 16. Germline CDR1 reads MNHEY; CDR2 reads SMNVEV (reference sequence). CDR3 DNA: TGTGCCAGCAAAGCCGGGACAGGGAGTTATAACATCTACGAGCAGTACTTC. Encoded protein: CASKAGTGSYNIYEQYF.

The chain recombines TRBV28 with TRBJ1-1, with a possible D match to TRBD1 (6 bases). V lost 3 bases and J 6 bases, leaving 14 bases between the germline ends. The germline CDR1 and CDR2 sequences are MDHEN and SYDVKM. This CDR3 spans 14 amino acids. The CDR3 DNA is TGTGCCAGCAGTTTCTCCGGGACATGGGCTGAAGCTTTCTTT. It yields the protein CASSFSGTWAEAFF.

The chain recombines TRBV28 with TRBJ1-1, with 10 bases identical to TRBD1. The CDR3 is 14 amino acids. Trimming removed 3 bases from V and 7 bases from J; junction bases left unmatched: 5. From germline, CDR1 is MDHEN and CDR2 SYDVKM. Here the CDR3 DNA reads TGTGCCAGCAGTTTTTCCGGGACAGGGGTTGAAGCTTTCTTT. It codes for CASSFSGTGVEAFF.

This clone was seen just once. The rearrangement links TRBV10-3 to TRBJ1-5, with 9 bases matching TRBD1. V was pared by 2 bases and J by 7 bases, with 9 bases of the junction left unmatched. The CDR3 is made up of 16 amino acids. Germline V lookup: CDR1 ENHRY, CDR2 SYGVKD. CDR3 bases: TGTGCCATCAGTGAGCAGACAGGGGGTACAGGACAGCCCCAGCATTTT. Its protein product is CAISEQTGGTGQPQHF.

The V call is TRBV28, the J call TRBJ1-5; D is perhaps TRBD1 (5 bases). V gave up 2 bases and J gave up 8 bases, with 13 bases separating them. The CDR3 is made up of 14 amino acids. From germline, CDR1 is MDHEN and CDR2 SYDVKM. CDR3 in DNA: TGTGCCAGCAGTTTAGGGGGAGGGCCTGAGCCCCAGCATTTT. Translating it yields CASSLGGGPEPQHF.

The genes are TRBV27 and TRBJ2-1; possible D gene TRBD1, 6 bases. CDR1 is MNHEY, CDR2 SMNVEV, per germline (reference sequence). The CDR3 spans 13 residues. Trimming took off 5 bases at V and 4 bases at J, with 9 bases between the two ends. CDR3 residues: CASSDRRYNEQFF. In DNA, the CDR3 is TGTGCCAGCAGTGACAGGAGATACAATGAGCAGTTCTTC.

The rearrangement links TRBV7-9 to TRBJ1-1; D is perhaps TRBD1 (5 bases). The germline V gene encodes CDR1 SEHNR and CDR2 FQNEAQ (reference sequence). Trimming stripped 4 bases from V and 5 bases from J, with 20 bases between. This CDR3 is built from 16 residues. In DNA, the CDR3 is TGTGCCAGCAGCTCCGGGACTAGGTTTGGTTTAACTGAAGCTTTCTTT. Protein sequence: CASSSGTRFGLTEAFF.